Below are 14 T cell receptor beta chains sequenced from a single sample in a study of cytomegalovirus exposure and HLA in healthy donors (TCRdb year 2017). Preparation of the library involved the immunoSEQ multiplex PCR assay. For the multiplex PCR, a mixture combining 60 forward primers for TCR Vbeta segments and 13 reverse primers for TCR Jbeta segments was used. This immuneACCESS table, as held by TCRdb, lists in-frame sequences with V and J called but not all clones. Of the missing ones, under half trace to an unresolved V gene in checked studies; the others have no known cause. Here the sample has 160,000 or so clones; roughly 82% occur a single time. The top ten clonotypes cover under 8% of the sample. Sequences were obtained from PBMCs. The source is a woman aged 45-65 years in good health and CMV-seropositive.

This clone appeared a few times. V and J are TRBV6-5 and TRBJ2-1; perhaps TRBD2 as D (6 bases). Per the germline V gene, CDR1 is MNHEY and CDR2 is SVGAGI. The CDR3 length is 14 residues. Trimming pared 0 bases from V and 4 bases from J, leaving 7 bases between. CDR3 bases: TGTGCCAGCAGTTACTCGGGGGGTTACAATGAGCAGTTCTTC. Its protein product is CASSYSGGYNEQFF.

This clone was counted a single time. The V gene is TRBV13, the J gene TRBJ1-2; D may be TRBD1 (5 bases). Germline CDR1 and CDR2: PRHDT and FYEKMQ (reference sequence). Trimming left V 4 bases short and J 4 bases short, with 22 bases between. This CDR3 is built from 17 residues. The CDR3 DNA reads as TGTGCCAGCAGCTCCGGGGGTCTGGCGGGGGGGATCTATGGCTACACCTTC. This encodes CASSSGGLAGGIYGYTF.

The rearrangement joins TRBV2 to TRBJ2-7, with D possibly TRBD2 on 6 matching bases. CDR1 and CDR2 (germline): SNHLY, FYNNEI. Trimming left V 7 bases short and J 7 bases short, with 20 bases between. This CDR3 comprises 14 residues. CDR3 coding DNA: TGTGCCAGCAAGAACCTTCCGGGGGTAGGTGAGCAGTACTTC. This sequence encodes CASKNLPGVGEQYF.

CDR3 sequence reads: CAWMATGELFF. The CDR3 DNA follows: TGTGCCTGGATGGCCACCGGGGAGCTGTTTTTT. The rearrangement links TRBV30 to TRBJ2-2; D remains unclear. V was clipped by 4 bases and J by 4 bases, with 4 bases between them. Germline CDR1 GTSNPN, CDR2 SVGIG (reference sequence). The CDR3 is 11 residues long.

V usage is TRBV5-8 and J usage is TRBJ1-2, with D perhaps TRBD1 (6 bases). The germline V gene has CDR1 SGHTS and CDR2 YDEGEE. CDR3 length: 14 amino acids. The V end was cut by 4 bases, the J end by 4 bases, with 14 bases between. CDR3 amino acids: CASSPRQAAYGYTF. The CDR3, as DNA: TGTGCCAGCAGCCCACGACAGGCTGCCTATGGCTACACCTTC. The complete variable domain, with remaining parts taken from reference TRBV5-8 and TRBJ1-2, reads EAGVTQSPTHLIKTRGQQATLRCSPISGHTSVYWYQQALGLGLQFLLWYDEGEERNRGNFPPRFSGRQFPNYSSELNVNALELEDSALYLCASSPRQAAYGYTFGSGTRLTVV.

This chain uses TRBV30 with TRBJ1-1; possibly TRBD1 for D (5 bases). The CDR3 contains 12 residues. Germline V gene lookup returns CDR1 GTSNPN and CDR2 SVGIG (reference sequence). Trimming took 3 bases from V and 2 from J, leaving 7 bases between them. CDR3 region: CAWRQVNTEAFF. CDR3 nucleotide sequence: TGTGCCTGGAGACAGGTTAACACTGAAGCTTTCTTT.

This chain links TRBV2 with TRBJ1-4, with D perhaps TRBD1 (5 bases). CDR1 and CDR2 from the germline V gene are SNHLY and FYNNEI. Trimming removed 5 bases from V and 6 bases from J, with 16 bases in between. The CDR3 consists of 15 residues. The DNA for the CDR3 is TGTGCCAGCAGTAATCTTCCAGGGTCGTATGAAAAACTGTTTTTT. Protein sequence: CASSNLPGSYEKLFF.

This chain uses TRBV11-2 with TRBJ1-4; 8 bases are shared with TRBD1. In germline, CDR1 is SGHAT, CDR2 FQNNGV. V was clipped by 4 bases and J by 8 bases; unmatched bases: 9. The CDR3 extends over 15 amino acids. The DNA for the CDR3 is TGTGCCAGCAGCTACTTGGGACAGGTTGGCGAAAAACTGTTTTTT. The encoded protein is CASSYLGQVGEKLFF.

This chain uses TRBV5-1 with TRBJ1-2; D unresolved. Germline loops: CDR1 SGHRS, CDR2 YFSETQ. Trimming cost V 5 bases and J 4 bases, with 12 bases left between them. The CDR3 consists of 13 residues. DNA for the CDR3: TGCGCCAGCAGTCGGGAGTTTAGCTATGGCTACACCTTC. It encodes CASSREFSYGYTF.

V usage is TRBV29-1 and J usage is TRBJ2-7; the match to TRBD1 covers 7 bases. From germline, CDR1 is SQVTM and CDR2 ANQGSEA. This CDR3 is built from 15 residues. The J segment lost 0 bases and the V segment lost 1 base, leaving 6 bases of the junction unmatched. CDR3 nucleotides: TGCAGCGTTGAAGGGCAGGGGGTAAGCTCCTACGAGCAGTACTTC. Its translation is CSVEGQGVSSYEQYF.

The V and J genes are TRBV7-9 and TRBJ2-2, with 7 positions matching TRBD1. Germline-derived CDR1 and CDR2 are SEHNR and FQNEAQ (reference sequence). Unmatched junction bases numbered 5, after V lost 4 bases and J lost 0 bases. The CDR3 is 16 residues long. The CDR3 loop is CASSSLTGTNTGELFF. CDR3 in DNA: TGTGCCAGCAGCTCGTTGACAGGGACGAACACCGGGGAGCTGTTTTTT.

This clone was seen just once. This rearrangement joins TRBV4-1 to TRBJ2-3; weak D call: TRBD1 (5 bases). CDR1 is MGHRA and CDR2 is YSYEKL in the germline V gene. V lost 6 bases, J lost 0 bases, and 13 bases lay in between. This CDR3 contains 15 residues. CDR3 bases: TGCGCCAGCAGTCTCCGACAGTCTAGCACAGATACGCAGTATTTT. Its translation is CASSLRQSSTDTQYF.

The CDR3 loop is CASSLGPNYGYTF. The CDR3 DNA reads TGTGCCAGCAGCTTGGGGCCGAACTATGGCTACACCTTC. V is TRBV5-8 and J is TRBJ1-2; D is unclear. V was shortened by 0 bases and J by 2 bases, with 5 bases between the two germline ends. The germline V gene encodes CDR1 SGHTS and CDR2 YDEGEE. The CDR3 totals 13 residues.

This clone was observed a handful of times. The rearrangement uses TRBV10-3 and TRBJ2-1, with 8 bases lining up with TRBD2. The CDR3 is 16 residues long. Germline CDR1 reads ENHRY; CDR2 reads SYGVKD. The junction had 11 bases not matched to a gene; V was cut back by 6 bases and J by 4 bases. The DNA for the CDR3 is TGTGCCATCAGGGCGACCGCGGGGGGCCTTTACAATGAGCAGTTCTTC. Translation gives CAIRATAGGLYNEQFF.